This paragraph covers one TCR beta chain sequence. What it binds is not known. The data were obtained in a study of cytomegalovirus exposure and HLA in healthy donors. Amplification used 60 Vbeta primers and 13 Jbeta primers. This table comes from immunoSEQ multiplex PCR, and its TCRdb copy is limited to in-frame clones, with some not included. The data show approximately 140,000 clones, with roughly four fifths seen just once and under 7% held by the top ten. Study-wide results and limits: Later findings reportedly placed an Asian-associated ancestry cluster below the roughly 700-donor mean for N-insertions. Immune exposure data for these donors was limited to CMV serostatus.

Sequences were obtained from PBMCs. The clonotype originates from a woman aged 35 to 49 in good health and CMV-seropositive.

The CDR3, as DNA: TGTGCCAGCAGTGACGGTCAGGGGGCCGCAGATACGCAGTATTTT. Amino acid sequence: CASSDGQGAADTQYF. The V and J genes are TRBV6-4 and TRBJ2-3, with 8 bases identical to TRBD1. With V trimmed by 2 bases and J by 4 bases, 5 bases remained unmatched. The germline gives CDR1 MRHNA, CDR2 SNTAGT. The CDR3 consists of 15 residues.